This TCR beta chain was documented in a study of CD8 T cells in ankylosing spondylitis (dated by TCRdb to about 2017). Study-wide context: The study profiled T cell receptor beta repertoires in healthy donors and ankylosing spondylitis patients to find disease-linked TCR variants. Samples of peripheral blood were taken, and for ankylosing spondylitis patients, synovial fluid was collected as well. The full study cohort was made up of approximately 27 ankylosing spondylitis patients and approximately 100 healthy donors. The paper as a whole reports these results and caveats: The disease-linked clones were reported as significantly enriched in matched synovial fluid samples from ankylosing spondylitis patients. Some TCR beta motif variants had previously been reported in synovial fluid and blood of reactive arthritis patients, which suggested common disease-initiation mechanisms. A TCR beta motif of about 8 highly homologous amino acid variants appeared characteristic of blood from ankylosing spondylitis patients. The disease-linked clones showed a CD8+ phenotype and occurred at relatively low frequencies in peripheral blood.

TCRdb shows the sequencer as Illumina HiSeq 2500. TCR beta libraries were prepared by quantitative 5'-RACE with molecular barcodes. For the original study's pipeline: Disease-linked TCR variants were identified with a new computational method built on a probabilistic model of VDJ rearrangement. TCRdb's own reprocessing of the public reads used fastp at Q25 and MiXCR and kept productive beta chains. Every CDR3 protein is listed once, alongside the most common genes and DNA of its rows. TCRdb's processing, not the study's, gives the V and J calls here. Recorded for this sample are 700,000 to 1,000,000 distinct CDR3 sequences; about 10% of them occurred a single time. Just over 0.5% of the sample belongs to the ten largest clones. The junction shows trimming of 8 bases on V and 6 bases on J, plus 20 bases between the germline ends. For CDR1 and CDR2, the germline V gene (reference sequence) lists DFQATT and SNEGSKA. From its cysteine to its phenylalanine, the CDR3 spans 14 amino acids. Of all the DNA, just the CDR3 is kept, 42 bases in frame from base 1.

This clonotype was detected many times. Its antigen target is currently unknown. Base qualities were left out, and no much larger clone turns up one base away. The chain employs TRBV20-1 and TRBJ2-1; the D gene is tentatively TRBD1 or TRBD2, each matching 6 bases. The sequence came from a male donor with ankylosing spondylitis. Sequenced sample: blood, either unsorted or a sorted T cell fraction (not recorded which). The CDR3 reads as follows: CSTLRRGTRNEQFF. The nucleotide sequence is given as TGCAGTACCCTCCGACGCGGGACACGCAATGAGCAGTTCTTC.